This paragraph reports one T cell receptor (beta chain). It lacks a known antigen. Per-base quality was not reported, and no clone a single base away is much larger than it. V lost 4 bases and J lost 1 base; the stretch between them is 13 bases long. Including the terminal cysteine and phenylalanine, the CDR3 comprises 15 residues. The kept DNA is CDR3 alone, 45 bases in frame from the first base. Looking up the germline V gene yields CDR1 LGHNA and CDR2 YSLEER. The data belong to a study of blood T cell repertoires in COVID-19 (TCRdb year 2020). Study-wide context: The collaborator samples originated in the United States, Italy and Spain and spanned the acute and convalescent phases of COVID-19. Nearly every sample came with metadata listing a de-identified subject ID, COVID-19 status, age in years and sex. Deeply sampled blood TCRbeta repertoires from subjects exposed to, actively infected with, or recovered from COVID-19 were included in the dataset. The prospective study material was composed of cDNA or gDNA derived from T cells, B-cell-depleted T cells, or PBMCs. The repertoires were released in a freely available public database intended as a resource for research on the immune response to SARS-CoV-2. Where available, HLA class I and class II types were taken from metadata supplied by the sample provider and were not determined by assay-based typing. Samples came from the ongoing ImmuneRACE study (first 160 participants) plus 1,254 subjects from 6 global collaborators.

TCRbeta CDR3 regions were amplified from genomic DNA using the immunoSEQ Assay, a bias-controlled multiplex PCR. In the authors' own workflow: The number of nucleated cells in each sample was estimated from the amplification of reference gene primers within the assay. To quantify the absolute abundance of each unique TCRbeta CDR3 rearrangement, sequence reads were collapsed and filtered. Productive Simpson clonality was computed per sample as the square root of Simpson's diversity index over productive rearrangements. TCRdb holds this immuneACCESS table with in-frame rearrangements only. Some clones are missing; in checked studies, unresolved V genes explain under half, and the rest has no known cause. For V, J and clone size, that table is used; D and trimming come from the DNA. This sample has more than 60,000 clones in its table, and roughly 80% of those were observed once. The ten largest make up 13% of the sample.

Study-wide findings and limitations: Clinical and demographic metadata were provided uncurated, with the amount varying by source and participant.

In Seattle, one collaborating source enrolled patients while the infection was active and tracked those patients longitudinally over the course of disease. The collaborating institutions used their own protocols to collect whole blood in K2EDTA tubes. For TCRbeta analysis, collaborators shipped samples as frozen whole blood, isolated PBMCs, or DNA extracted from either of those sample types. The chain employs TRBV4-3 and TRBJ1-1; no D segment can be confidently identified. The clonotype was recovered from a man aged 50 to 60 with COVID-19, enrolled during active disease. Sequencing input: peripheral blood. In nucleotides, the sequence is TGCGCCAGCAGCCGAGGAGAGGGTACGAACACTGAAGCTTTCTTT. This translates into CASSRGEGTNTEAFF.